A single sample is the source of the 25 T cell receptor beta chains below, sequenced in a study of glioma-infiltrating T cells after dendritic cell vaccination. The assay was immunoSEQ multiplex PCR, and TCRdb's table has in-frame clones only and misses some. This table holds about 73,000 clones, approximately 80% found once. Sequences were derived from blood, sampled before dendritic cell vaccination. The source of these receptors is a human donor with glioblastoma.

V usage is TRBV5-4 and J usage is TRBJ2-2; no definite D call. The germline V and J ends were trimmed by 0 bases and 0 bases, with 18 bases remaining between them. CDR1 is SGHNT and CDR2 is YYREEE in the germline V gene (reference sequence). The CDR3 totals 19 residues. The CDR3: CASSLVASLATTNTGELFF. The CDR3 DNA is TGTGCCAGCAGCTTGGTTGCGAGCTTGGCTACTACGAACACCGGGGAGCTGTTTTTT.

This rearrangement joins TRBV7-7 to TRBJ1-6, with a possible D match to TRBD1 (6 bases). CDR3 length: 19 residues. The V gene's germline CDR1 is SSHAT and CDR2 FNYEAQ (reference sequence). V was clipped by 3 bases and J by 0 bases, with 18 bases between them. The CDR3 here is CASSLGADWDSSYNSPLHF. DNA of the CDR3: TGTGCCAGCAGCTTGGGGGCAGACTGGGATAGCTCCTATAATTCACCCCTCCACTTT. Variable domain in full (rest from reference TRBV7-7 and TRBJ1-6): GAGVSQSPRYKVTKRGQDVTLRCDPISSHATLYWYQQALGQGPEFLTYFNYEAQPDKSGLPSDRFSAERPEGSISTLTIQRTEQRDSAMYRCASSLGADWDSSYNSPLHFGNGTRLTVT.

The chain recombines TRBV5-1 with TRBJ2-7, with D possibly TRBD1 on 7 matching bases. This CDR3 contains 14 residues. Germline assignment: CDR1 SGHRS and CDR2 YFSETQ. Trimming took off 4 bases at V and 3 bases at J, with 14 bases between the two ends. The CDR3 nucleotides read TGCGCCAGCAGCATTGCGGGACAGCTCTACGAGCAGTACTTC. Protein sequence: CASSIAGQLYEQYF.

The chain couples TRBV5-1 to TRBJ2-2, with TRBD2 matching 11 bases. J lost 8 bases, V lost 0 bases, and 6 bases had no gene match. Germline V gives CDR1 SGHRS, CDR2 YFSETQ. This CDR3 has 16 amino acids. CDR3 loop: CASSLELAGDGGELFF. DNA of the CDR3: TGCGCCAGCAGCTTGGAACTAGCGGGAGATGGAGGGGAGCTGTTTTTT.

This clone appeared once. V and J are TRBV7-2 and TRBJ1-1; D is ambiguous. The CDR3 totals 14 residues. CDR1 and CDR2 from the germline V gene are SGHTA and FQGNSA. The ends were cut back, 3 bases at V and 0 bases at J, with 8 bases in the middle. CDR3 in DNA: TGTGCCAGCAGCTTCGTCCCCCTGAACACTGAAGCTTTCTTT. This gives the protein CASSFVPLNTEAFF.

The J gene is TRBJ2-2, the V gene TRBV10-3, with a tentative D call TRBD2 (6 bases). CDR1 and CDR2 (germline): ENHRY, SYGVKD. There are 14 residues in the CDR3. V was clipped by 10 bases and J by 2 bases, with 14 bases between them. This CDR3 reads CATNPGLNTGELFF. DNA of the CDR3: TGTGCCACTAACCCGGGACTTAACACCGGGGAGCTGTTTTTT.

The chain combines TRBV5-1 with TRBJ2-2; 10 bases match TRBD1. This CDR3 region has 17 residues. Germline V CDR1 and CDR2: SGHRS, YFSETQ. Trimming removed 2 bases from V and 6 bases from J; junction bases left unmatched: 10. CDR3 nucleotide sequence: TGCGCCAGCAGCTTACAACGCTCCGGGACAGGGGCCGGGGAGCTGTTTTTT. Protein product: CASSLQRSGTGAGELFF.

This sequence joins TRBV4-1 and TRBJ2-5; D ambiguous. Germline values: CDR1 MGHRA, CDR2 YSYEKL. Trimming shortened V by 0 bases and J by 5 bases, and 10 bases separated the two germline ends. The CDR3 is 14 amino acids. CDR3 nucleotides: TGCGCCAGCAGCCAAGATCTAACAGTTGAGACCCAGTACTTC. Protein: CASSQDLTVETQYF.

J is TRBJ2-1 and V is TRBV11-2; the match to TRBD2 covers 8 bases. The germline V gene encodes CDR1 SGHAT and CDR2 FQNNGV. The CDR3 sequence is 15 residues long. The trim removed 2 bases at V and 6 bases at J, leaving 6 bases unmatched. The DNA of the CDR3 is TGTGCCAGCAGCTTACCCGGGGGGGCCCTCAATGAGCAGTTCTTC. It specifies CASSLPGGALNEQFF.

J is TRBJ2-5 and V is TRBV15, with D hard to call. V lost 3 bases and J lost 5, with 13 bases in between. This CDR3 is 14 amino acids long. Germline-derived CDR1 and CDR2 are LNHNV and YYDKDF (reference sequence). The CDR3 nucleotides read TGTGCCACCAGCAGTGGCAGACTCCGGGAGACCCAGTACTTC. Protein product: CATSSGRLRETQYF.

The chain links TRBV2 to TRBJ2-5; 13 positions agree with TRBD2. Unmatched junction bases numbered 8, after V lost 7 bases and J lost 3 bases. In germline, CDR1 is SNHLY, CDR2 FYNNEI. CDR3 length: 16 residues. DNA for the CDR3: TGTGCCAGCATCCCGGGACTAGCGGGATCAAAAGAGACCCAGTACTTC. Translated, it gives CASIPGLAGSKETQYF. Drawing the rest from reference TRBV2 and TRBJ2-5, the complete variable domain is EPEVTQTPSHQVTQMGQEVILRCVPISNHLYFYWYRQILGQKVEFLVSFYNNEISEKSEIFDDQFSVERPDGSNFTLKIRSTKLEDSAMYFCASIPGLAGSKETQYFGPGTRLLVL.

The rearrangement joins TRBV5-6 to TRBJ1-5, with D tentatively TRBD1 (6 bases). The CDR3 loop spans 14 amino acids. CDR1 is SGHDT, CDR2 YYEEEE, per germline. V was shortened by 3 bases and J by 11 bases, with 18 bases between the two germline ends. The CDR3 DNA sequence: TGTGCCAGCAGCTACGGACAGATATCAGCGGCCCAGCATTTT. It encodes CASSYGQISAAQHF.

The rearrangement uses TRBV5-1 and TRBJ1-4, with a tentative D call TRBD1 (5 bases). The CDR3 is 15 residues long. In germline, CDR1 is SGHRS, CDR2 YFSETQ. The V gene lost 1 base and the J gene lost 0 bases, with 7 bases spanning the gap. Written as DNA, the CDR3 is TGCGCCAGCAGCTTGTGGGGCGCAACTAATGAAAAACTGTTTTTT. Protein: CASSLWGATNEKLFF.

This chain uses TRBV19 with TRBJ2-5; TRBD1 might be the D (6 bases). The germline V gene encodes CDR1 LNHDA and CDR2 SQIVND (reference sequence). The ends were cut back, 7 bases at V and 5 bases at J, with 29 bases in the middle. This CDR3 has 18 amino acids. This chain's CDR3 is CASTPRWQGLRSVETQYF. As DNA, the CDR3 is TGTGCCAGTACCCCCCGGTGGCAGGGGCTTCGGAGTGTGGAGACCCAGTACTTC.

The rearrangement links TRBV11-2 to TRBJ2-2, with D possibly being TRBD2 (5 bases). V dropped 5 bases and J dropped 9 bases, with 10 bases sitting between them. This CDR3 is 12 amino acids long. CDR1 is SGHAT and CDR2 is FQNNGV in the germline V gene. The CDR3: CASSPRRRELFF. In DNA form, the CDR3 reads TGTGCCAGCAGCCCTCGGAGGCGGGAGCTGTTTTTT.

This clone was counted between two and nine times. The rearrangement uses TRBV29-1 and TRBJ1-1; 10 nucleotides line up with TRBD1. CDR3 length equals 14 residues. Germline-derived CDR1 and CDR2 are SQVTM and ANQGSEA. The V gene end was trimmed by 5 bases and the J gene end by 3 bases; junction bases not matched to a gene: 6. The CDR3, as DNA: TGCAGCGTTAAGACAGGGACAGGGGACACTGAAGCTTTCTTT. This gives the protein CSVKTGTGDTEAFF.

The CDR3 coding sequence is TGCGCCAGCAGCATAGGGACAGGGGTGCGTGAAAAACTGTTTTTT. This encodes CASSIGTGVREKLFF. This sequence joins TRBV5-1 and TRBJ1-4; 10 bases are shared with TRBD1. J gave up 7 bases and V 4 bases, and 7 bases lay outside the gene matches. Germline-derived CDR1 and CDR2 are SGHRS and YFSETQ. CDR3 length: 15 amino acids.

This chain uses TRBV5-6 with TRBJ1-5; D may be TRBD1 (5 bases). The V end lost 0 bases, the J end lost 1 base, and 14 bases lay between the germline ends. Per the germline V gene, CDR1 is SGHDT and CDR2 is YYEEEE. The CDR3 contains 17 residues. The chain's CDR3 is CASSLGAGVWSNQPQHF. DNA for the CDR3: TGTGCCAGCAGCTTGGGGGCGGGGGTATGGAGCAATCAGCCCCAGCATTTT.

This chain links TRBV28 with TRBJ1-5; TRBD1 matches at 7 bases. V shed 6 bases and J 3 bases; nucleotides not matched to a gene: 11. The germline CDR1 and CDR2 sequences are MDHEN and SYDVKM. The CDR3 contains 16 residues. The CDR3 loop reads CASRTPSGGYNQPQHF. CDR3 sequence (DNA): TGTGCCAGCAGAACCCCCTCAGGGGGGTACAATCAGCCCCAGCATTTT.

V is TRBV6-1 and J is TRBJ2-4; perhaps TRBD1 as D (6 bases). V dropped 2 bases and J dropped 0 bases, with 14 bases sitting between them. The CDR3 runs 17 residues. CDR1 is MNHNS and CDR2 is SASEGT in the germline V gene. The CDR3 DNA reads as TGTGCCAGCAGTGAACCCCGGGACACCCTAGCCAAAAACATTCAGTACTTC. Protein sequence: CASSEPRDTLAKNIQYF.

Written as DNA, the CDR3 is TGTGCCAGCAGTTTGGGCCCCTTGGCCACTGAAGCTTTCTTT. The encoded protein is CASSLGPLATEAFF. The chain carries TRBV6-1 and TRBJ1-1; D not resolved. The V and J ends lost 5 bases and 4 bases respectively, with 14 bases between them. Germline V lookup: CDR1 MNHNS, CDR2 SASEGT. The CDR3 totals 14 residues.

V and J are TRBV25-1 and TRBJ1-1, with D perhaps matching TRBD1 (6 bases). Trimming removed 3 bases at V and 2 bases at J, with 16 bases between. The CDR3 totals 16 residues. Germline lookup yields CDR1 MGHDK and CDR2 SYGVNS. CDR3 bases: TGTGCCAGCAGTGATCACCAGACAGGAGGCAACACTGAAGCTTTCTTT. This encodes CASSDHQTGGNTEAFF.

V usage is TRBV27 and J usage is TRBJ2-7, with TRBD2 matching over 12 bases. From germline, CDR1 is MNHEY and CDR2 SMNVEV (reference sequence). V lost 6 bases, J lost 0 bases, and 3 bases stayed unmatched. The CDR3 sequence is 15 residues long. In DNA, the CDR3 is TGTGCCAGCAGAAGGACTAGCGGGGACTCCTACGAGCAGTACTTC. This gives the protein CASRRTSGDSYEQYF.

The genes are TRBV4-1 and TRBJ1-2; D is ambiguous. The CDR3 has 14 amino acids. CDR1 is MGHRA and CDR2 is YSYEKL in the germline V gene. Trimming pared 0 bases from V and 6 bases from J, leaving 11 bases between. The CDR3: CASSQDLPGNGYTF. As DNA, the CDR3 is TGCGCCAGCAGCCAAGATCTCCCGGGAAATGGCTACACCTTC.

J is TRBJ2-3 and V is TRBV6-5; the D is unclear. The CDR3 loop spans 12 amino acids. Germline V gene lookup returns CDR1 MNHEY and CDR2 SVGAGI. V lost 8 bases to trimming and J lost 8 bases, with 14 bases between them. CDR3 in DNA: TGTGCCAGCGGAAAGGAGTCGGGTACGCAGTATTTT. It specifies CASGKESGTQYF.